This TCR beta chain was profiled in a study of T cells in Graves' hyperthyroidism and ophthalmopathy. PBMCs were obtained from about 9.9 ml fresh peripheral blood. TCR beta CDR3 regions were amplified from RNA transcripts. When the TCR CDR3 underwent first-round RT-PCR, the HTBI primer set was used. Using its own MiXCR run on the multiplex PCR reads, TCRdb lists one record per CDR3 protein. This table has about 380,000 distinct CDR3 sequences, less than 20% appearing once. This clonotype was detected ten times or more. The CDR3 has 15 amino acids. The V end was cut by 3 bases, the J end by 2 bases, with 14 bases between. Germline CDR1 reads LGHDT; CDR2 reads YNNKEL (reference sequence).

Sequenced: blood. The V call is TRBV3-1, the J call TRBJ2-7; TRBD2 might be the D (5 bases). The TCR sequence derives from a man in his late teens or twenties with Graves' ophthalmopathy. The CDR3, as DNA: TGTGCCAGCAGCCAGCTTGCGGGCCCGGCCTACGAGCAGTACTTC. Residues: CASSQLAGPAYEQYF.